This T cell receptor beta chain emerged from a study of T cells after yellow fever vaccination. The length of the CDR3 is 17 residues. Trimming removed 1 base from V and 4 bases from J, with 18 bases in between. Germline V gene data show CDR1 as LGHDT and CDR2 as YNNKEL (reference sequence). TCRdb passed the 5' RACE reads through MiXCR, listing each CDR3 protein once. The sample lists about 130,000 distinct CDR3 sequences, about 8.8% seen once, with 30% to 40% in the top ten. The rearrangement joins TRBV3-1 to TRBJ2-3; weak D call: TRBD1 (5 bases). The sequence derives from a man aged 18 to 30 who received the YFV17D yellow fever vaccine. The sequences come from CD8+ T cells sorted from PBMCs, collected on the day of the yellow fever booster vaccination. This chain's CDR3 is CASSQVTAPQGPDTQYF. The DNA of the CDR3 is TGTGCCAGCAGCCAAGTTACGGCCCCTCAGGGTCCAGATACGCAGTATTTT.